Presented here are 22 T cell receptor beta chains from one specimen sequenced in a study of OX40 agonist ivuxolimab in advanced cancers. Libraries were prepared by immunoSEQ multiplex PCR; TCRdb keeps only in-frame clonotypes and omits some of them. The sample contains more than 80,000 clones, 85% to 90% of which appear only once. Sample: CD4+ or CD8+ T cells sorted from blood, taken in a trial of the OX40 agonist ivuxolimab. The receptors derive from an adult with an advanced solid tumor such as melanoma, head and neck, liver or kidney cancer.

The gene calls are TRBV19 and TRBJ2-2; D remains ambiguous. Trimming removed 1 base at V and 0 bases at J, with 6 bases between. The CDR3 has 15 amino acids. CDR1 and CDR2 (germline): LNHDA, SQIVND (reference sequence). DNA for the CDR3: TGTGCCAGTAGTATAGGCCTAGCGAACACCGGGGAGCTGTTTTTT. Translated: CASSIGLANTGELFF.

The chain recombines TRBV18 with TRBJ1-2; maybe TRBD1 (6 bases). Trimming took 0 bases from V and 8 from J, leaving 13 bases between them. CDR1 and CDR2 (germline): KGHSH, LQKENI. The CDR3 runs 14 residues. The CDR3 bases are TGTGCCAGCTCACCACCCGGGGGGGCAGGAGGCTACACCTTC. The encoded protein is CASSPPGGAGGYTF.

This clone was detected only once. This chain joins TRBV7-2 and TRBJ2-2, with 10 bases aligning to TRBD2. CDR1 is SGHTA, CDR2 FQGNSA, per germline. Trimming cost V 4 bases and J 1 base; bases outside gene matches: 3. The CDR3 is 16 residues long. CDR3 region: CASSSRLAGNTGELFF. CDR3 bases: TGTGCCAGCAGCTCCAGACTAGCGGGGAACACCGGGGAGCTGTTTTTT.

The rearrangement uses TRBV5-4 and TRBJ1-6, with 8 bases fitting TRBD1. The germline CDR1 and CDR2 sequences are SGHNT and YYREEE (reference sequence). The CDR3 runs 16 residues. Trimming took 0 bases from V and 11 from J; bases not matched to a gene: 10. The CDR3 is CASSLARGPTKPPLHF. Here the CDR3 DNA reads TGTGCCAGCAGCTTGGCCAGGGGGCCCACTAAGCCACCCCTCCACTTT.

The chain employs TRBV6-1 and TRBJ1-1, with D uncertain. Germline lookup yields CDR1 MNHNS and CDR2 SASEGT. This CDR3 spans 11 amino acids. CDR3 region: CATVRVLEAFF. The CDR3 nucleotides are TGTGCAACAGTGAGGGTCCTTGAAGCTTTCTTT.

This clone has only one observation. This rearrangement joins TRBV9 to TRBJ1-2; unclear D gene. The germline CDR1 and CDR2 sequences are SGDLS and YYNGEE. V dropped 1 base and J dropped 2 bases, with 12 bases sitting between them. This CDR3 is 15 amino acids long. CDR3 loop: CASSVSVGPNYGYTF. DNA for the CDR3: TGTGCCAGCAGCGTATCGGTAGGGCCGAACTATGGCTACACCTTC.

This clone came up once. The genes are TRBV19 and TRBJ1-5; the D gene is possibly TRBD1 (5 bases). V gave up 2 bases and J gave up 2 bases, with 13 bases separating them. The CDR3 covers 16 residues. Germline CDR1 LNHDA, CDR2 SQIVND (reference sequence). The CDR3 nucleotides are TGTGCCAGTAGTATATTCGGCCAGGGAGGCAATCAGCCCCAGCATTTT. As protein: CASSIFGQGGNQPQHF. The whole variable domain, filled in from reference TRBV19 and TRBJ1-5, reads DGGITQSPKYLFRKEGQNVTLSCEQNLNHDAMYWYRQDPGQGLRLIYYSQIVNDFQKGDIAEGYSVSREKKESFPLTVTSAQKNPTAFYLCASSIFGQGGNQPQHFGDGTRLSIL.

This rearrangement joins TRBV5-6 to TRBJ1-3, with D perhaps TRBD1 (5 bases). CDR3 length: 14 amino acids. Germline loops: CDR1 SGHDT, CDR2 YYEEEE. The germline V and J ends were trimmed by 4 bases and 4 bases, with 12 bases remaining between them. The CDR3 nucleotides are TGTGCCAGCAGCGGTAGGGGCGCAGGAAACACCATATATTTT. Its translation: CASSGRGAGNTIYF.

This clone was picked up one time. The chain joins TRBV6-6 to TRBJ2-5; 13 nucleotides line up with TRBD2. V was pared by 9 bases and J by 2 bases, with 6 bases of the junction left unmatched. Germline CDR1 MNHNY, CDR2 SVGAGI (reference sequence). The CDR3 covers 15 residues. Here the CDR3 DNA reads TGTGCCAGTAGACTAGCGGGGGGTAAACAAGAGACCCAGTACTTC. This encodes CASRLAGGKQETQYF.

The chain combines TRBV12-5 with TRBJ2-1; D is undetermined. The CDR3 runs 13 residues. The V end was cut by 6 bases, the J end by 8 bases, with 14 bases between. Germline V CDR1 and CDR2: LGHNT, FRNRAP. The CDR3 coding sequence is TGTGCTAGTGGGTCCGTCTCCCGCGATGAGCAGTTCTTC. Residues: CASGSVSRDEQFF.

This chain links TRBV19 with TRBJ2-1, with 9 bases identical to TRBD1. The ends lost 9 bases at V and 6 bases at J; junction bases unmatched: 12. The CDR3 is made up of 15 amino acids. Germline loops: CDR1 LNHDA, CDR2 SQIVND (reference sequence). The CDR3 loop is CASTPGQGMRNEQFF. In nucleotides, the CDR3 is TGTGCCAGCACTCCAGGACAGGGGATGCGCAATGAGCAGTTCTTC.

Of note for this clone: One end of the junction is discordant with germline, which a read error may explain. The CDR3 bases are TGTGCTAGCAGCTTAGGGGCAGGGTACCAAGAGACCCAGTACTTC. This encodes CASSLGAGYQETQYF. The gene calls are TRBV7-7 and TRBJ2-5, with a tentative D call TRBD1 (5 bases). The CDR3 has 15 amino acids. CDR1 SSHAT and CDR2 FNYEAQ come from the germline V gene (reference sequence).

The chain carries TRBV21-1 and TRBJ1-5; TRBD1, the D gene given by the table, was not confirmed from the DNA. TRBV21-1 is classified as a pseudogene. This CDR3 comprises 12 residues. CDR3 in amino acids: CASSGQYQPQHF. CDR3 coding DNA: TGTGCCAGCAGCGGGCAATATCAGCCCCAGCATTTT.

V is TRBV2 and J is TRBJ2-3, with TRBD1 identical over 7 bases. This CDR3 is built from 15 residues. V lost 2 bases to trimming and J lost 2 bases; unmatched junction nucleotides: 4. The germline V gene has CDR1 SNHLY and CDR2 FYNNEI. The CDR3 spells CASSERDRSTDTQYF. The CDR3 DNA reads as TGTGCCAGCAGTGAACGGGACAGATCCACAGATACGCAGTATTTT.

The chain has TRBV27 and TRBJ2-7, with D perhaps assigned TRBD1 or TRBD2 (6 bases each). With 6 bases removed from V and 1 base from J, the gap between germline ends came to 16 bases. The CDR3 loop spans 15 amino acids. CDR1 MNHEY and CDR2 SMNVEV come from the germline V gene (reference sequence). The CDR3 coding sequence is TGTGCCAGCAGCCGCGGGATGACAGGTTCCTACGAGCAGTACTTC. Translation: CASSRGMTGSYEQYF.

The CDR3 region is CASSLPGNYLSGSTF. The CDR3 region has the DNA TGTGCCAGCAGCTTACCGGGCAATTACCTCTCGGGTTCCACCTTC. The rearrangement joins TRBV7-2 to TRBJ1-2; D is unresolved. Trimming cost V 2 bases and J 13 bases, with 23 bases left between them. The germline gives CDR1 SGHTA, CDR2 FQGNSA. This CDR3 spans 15 amino acids. The entire variable domain, with the rest obtained from reference TRBV7-2 and TRBJ1-2, is as follows: GAGVSQSPSNKVTEKGKDVELRCDPISGHTALYWYRQSLGQGLEFLIYFQGNSAPDKSGLPSDRFSAERTGGSVSTLTIQRTQQEDSAVYLCASSLPGNYLSGSTFGSGTRLTVV.

The CDR3 loop is CASSLAEDTEAFF. The CDR3 DNA reads as TGCGCCAGCAGCTTGGCCGAGGACACTGAAGCTTTCTTT. The chain links TRBV5-1 to TRBJ1-1; the D is unclear. CDR1 is SGHRS and CDR2 is YFSETQ in the germline V gene. CDR3 length equals 13 residues. V lost 0 bases to trimming and J lost 3 bases, with 6 bases between them.

The J gene is TRBJ2-3, the V gene TRBV11-3, with D perhaps matching TRBD1 (5 bases). The germline gives CDR1 SGHNT, CDR2 YENEEA. The CDR3 has 12 amino acids. With 5 bases removed from V and 6 bases from J, the gap between germline ends came to 9 bases. The CDR3 spells CASSPGMDTQYF. In nucleotides, the CDR3 is TGTGCCAGCAGCCCAGGGATGGATACGCAGTATTTT.

The chain uses TRBV5-1 and TRBJ2-7, with D possibly TRBD1 on 6 matching bases. This CDR3 contains 14 residues. Germline CDR1 and CDR2: SGHRS and YFSETQ. The V end lost 4 bases, the J end lost 3 bases, and 14 bases lay between the germline ends. This CDR3 is CASSPYDRNYEQYF. DNA for the CDR3: TGCGCCAGCAGCCCGTATGACAGGAACTACGAGCAGTACTTC.

V and J are TRBV19 and TRBJ2-1; D is tentatively TRBD1 or TRBD2 (5 bases each). This CDR3 contains 14 residues. With 8 bases removed from V and 10 bases from J, the gap between germline ends came to 21 bases. Germline V CDR1 and CDR2: LNHDA, SQIVND (reference sequence). The CDR3 loop is CASGTAGIYGEQFF. The CDR3 coding sequence is TGTGCCAGTGGGACGGCAGGAATTTATGGGGAGCAGTTCTTC.

Relative to its sample, this clone is large. The rearrangement joins TRBV7-3 to TRBJ2-7; tentative D call: TRBD2 (6 bases). Germline CDR1 SGHTA, CDR2 FQGTGA. This CDR3 has 13 amino acids. V was clipped by 6 bases and J by 1 base, with 10 bases between them. CDR3 sequence: CASSTGTSYEQYF. The CDR3 DNA reads TGTGCCAGCAGTACCGGGACTTCCTACGAGCAGTACTTC. The full variable domain, its missing parts supplied by reference TRBV7-3 and TRBJ2-7, is GAGVSQTPSNKVTEKGKYVELRCDPISGHTALYWYRQSLGQGPEFLIYFQGTGAADDSGLPNDRFFAVRPEGSVSTLKIQRTERGDSAVYLCASSTGTSYEQYFGPGTRLTVT.

This chain connects TRBV28 to TRBJ1-4, with D possibly TRBD1 on 6 matching bases. Germline CDR1 is MDHEN and CDR2 is SYDVKM. V lost 6 bases, J lost 3 bases, and 14 bases lay in between. The length of the CDR3 is 15 residues. Written as DNA, the CDR3 is TGTGCCAGCAGCGCCCTGGGGGGGCCTAATGAAAAACTGTTTTTT. Its protein product is CASSALGGPNEKLFF. Complete variable domain (other parts from reference TRBV28 and TRBJ1-4): DVKVTQSSRYLVKRTGEKVFLECVQDMDHENMFWYRQDPGLGLRLIYFSYDVKMKEKGDIPEGYSVSREKKERFSLILESASTNQTSMYLCASSALGGPNEKLFFGSGTQLSVL.